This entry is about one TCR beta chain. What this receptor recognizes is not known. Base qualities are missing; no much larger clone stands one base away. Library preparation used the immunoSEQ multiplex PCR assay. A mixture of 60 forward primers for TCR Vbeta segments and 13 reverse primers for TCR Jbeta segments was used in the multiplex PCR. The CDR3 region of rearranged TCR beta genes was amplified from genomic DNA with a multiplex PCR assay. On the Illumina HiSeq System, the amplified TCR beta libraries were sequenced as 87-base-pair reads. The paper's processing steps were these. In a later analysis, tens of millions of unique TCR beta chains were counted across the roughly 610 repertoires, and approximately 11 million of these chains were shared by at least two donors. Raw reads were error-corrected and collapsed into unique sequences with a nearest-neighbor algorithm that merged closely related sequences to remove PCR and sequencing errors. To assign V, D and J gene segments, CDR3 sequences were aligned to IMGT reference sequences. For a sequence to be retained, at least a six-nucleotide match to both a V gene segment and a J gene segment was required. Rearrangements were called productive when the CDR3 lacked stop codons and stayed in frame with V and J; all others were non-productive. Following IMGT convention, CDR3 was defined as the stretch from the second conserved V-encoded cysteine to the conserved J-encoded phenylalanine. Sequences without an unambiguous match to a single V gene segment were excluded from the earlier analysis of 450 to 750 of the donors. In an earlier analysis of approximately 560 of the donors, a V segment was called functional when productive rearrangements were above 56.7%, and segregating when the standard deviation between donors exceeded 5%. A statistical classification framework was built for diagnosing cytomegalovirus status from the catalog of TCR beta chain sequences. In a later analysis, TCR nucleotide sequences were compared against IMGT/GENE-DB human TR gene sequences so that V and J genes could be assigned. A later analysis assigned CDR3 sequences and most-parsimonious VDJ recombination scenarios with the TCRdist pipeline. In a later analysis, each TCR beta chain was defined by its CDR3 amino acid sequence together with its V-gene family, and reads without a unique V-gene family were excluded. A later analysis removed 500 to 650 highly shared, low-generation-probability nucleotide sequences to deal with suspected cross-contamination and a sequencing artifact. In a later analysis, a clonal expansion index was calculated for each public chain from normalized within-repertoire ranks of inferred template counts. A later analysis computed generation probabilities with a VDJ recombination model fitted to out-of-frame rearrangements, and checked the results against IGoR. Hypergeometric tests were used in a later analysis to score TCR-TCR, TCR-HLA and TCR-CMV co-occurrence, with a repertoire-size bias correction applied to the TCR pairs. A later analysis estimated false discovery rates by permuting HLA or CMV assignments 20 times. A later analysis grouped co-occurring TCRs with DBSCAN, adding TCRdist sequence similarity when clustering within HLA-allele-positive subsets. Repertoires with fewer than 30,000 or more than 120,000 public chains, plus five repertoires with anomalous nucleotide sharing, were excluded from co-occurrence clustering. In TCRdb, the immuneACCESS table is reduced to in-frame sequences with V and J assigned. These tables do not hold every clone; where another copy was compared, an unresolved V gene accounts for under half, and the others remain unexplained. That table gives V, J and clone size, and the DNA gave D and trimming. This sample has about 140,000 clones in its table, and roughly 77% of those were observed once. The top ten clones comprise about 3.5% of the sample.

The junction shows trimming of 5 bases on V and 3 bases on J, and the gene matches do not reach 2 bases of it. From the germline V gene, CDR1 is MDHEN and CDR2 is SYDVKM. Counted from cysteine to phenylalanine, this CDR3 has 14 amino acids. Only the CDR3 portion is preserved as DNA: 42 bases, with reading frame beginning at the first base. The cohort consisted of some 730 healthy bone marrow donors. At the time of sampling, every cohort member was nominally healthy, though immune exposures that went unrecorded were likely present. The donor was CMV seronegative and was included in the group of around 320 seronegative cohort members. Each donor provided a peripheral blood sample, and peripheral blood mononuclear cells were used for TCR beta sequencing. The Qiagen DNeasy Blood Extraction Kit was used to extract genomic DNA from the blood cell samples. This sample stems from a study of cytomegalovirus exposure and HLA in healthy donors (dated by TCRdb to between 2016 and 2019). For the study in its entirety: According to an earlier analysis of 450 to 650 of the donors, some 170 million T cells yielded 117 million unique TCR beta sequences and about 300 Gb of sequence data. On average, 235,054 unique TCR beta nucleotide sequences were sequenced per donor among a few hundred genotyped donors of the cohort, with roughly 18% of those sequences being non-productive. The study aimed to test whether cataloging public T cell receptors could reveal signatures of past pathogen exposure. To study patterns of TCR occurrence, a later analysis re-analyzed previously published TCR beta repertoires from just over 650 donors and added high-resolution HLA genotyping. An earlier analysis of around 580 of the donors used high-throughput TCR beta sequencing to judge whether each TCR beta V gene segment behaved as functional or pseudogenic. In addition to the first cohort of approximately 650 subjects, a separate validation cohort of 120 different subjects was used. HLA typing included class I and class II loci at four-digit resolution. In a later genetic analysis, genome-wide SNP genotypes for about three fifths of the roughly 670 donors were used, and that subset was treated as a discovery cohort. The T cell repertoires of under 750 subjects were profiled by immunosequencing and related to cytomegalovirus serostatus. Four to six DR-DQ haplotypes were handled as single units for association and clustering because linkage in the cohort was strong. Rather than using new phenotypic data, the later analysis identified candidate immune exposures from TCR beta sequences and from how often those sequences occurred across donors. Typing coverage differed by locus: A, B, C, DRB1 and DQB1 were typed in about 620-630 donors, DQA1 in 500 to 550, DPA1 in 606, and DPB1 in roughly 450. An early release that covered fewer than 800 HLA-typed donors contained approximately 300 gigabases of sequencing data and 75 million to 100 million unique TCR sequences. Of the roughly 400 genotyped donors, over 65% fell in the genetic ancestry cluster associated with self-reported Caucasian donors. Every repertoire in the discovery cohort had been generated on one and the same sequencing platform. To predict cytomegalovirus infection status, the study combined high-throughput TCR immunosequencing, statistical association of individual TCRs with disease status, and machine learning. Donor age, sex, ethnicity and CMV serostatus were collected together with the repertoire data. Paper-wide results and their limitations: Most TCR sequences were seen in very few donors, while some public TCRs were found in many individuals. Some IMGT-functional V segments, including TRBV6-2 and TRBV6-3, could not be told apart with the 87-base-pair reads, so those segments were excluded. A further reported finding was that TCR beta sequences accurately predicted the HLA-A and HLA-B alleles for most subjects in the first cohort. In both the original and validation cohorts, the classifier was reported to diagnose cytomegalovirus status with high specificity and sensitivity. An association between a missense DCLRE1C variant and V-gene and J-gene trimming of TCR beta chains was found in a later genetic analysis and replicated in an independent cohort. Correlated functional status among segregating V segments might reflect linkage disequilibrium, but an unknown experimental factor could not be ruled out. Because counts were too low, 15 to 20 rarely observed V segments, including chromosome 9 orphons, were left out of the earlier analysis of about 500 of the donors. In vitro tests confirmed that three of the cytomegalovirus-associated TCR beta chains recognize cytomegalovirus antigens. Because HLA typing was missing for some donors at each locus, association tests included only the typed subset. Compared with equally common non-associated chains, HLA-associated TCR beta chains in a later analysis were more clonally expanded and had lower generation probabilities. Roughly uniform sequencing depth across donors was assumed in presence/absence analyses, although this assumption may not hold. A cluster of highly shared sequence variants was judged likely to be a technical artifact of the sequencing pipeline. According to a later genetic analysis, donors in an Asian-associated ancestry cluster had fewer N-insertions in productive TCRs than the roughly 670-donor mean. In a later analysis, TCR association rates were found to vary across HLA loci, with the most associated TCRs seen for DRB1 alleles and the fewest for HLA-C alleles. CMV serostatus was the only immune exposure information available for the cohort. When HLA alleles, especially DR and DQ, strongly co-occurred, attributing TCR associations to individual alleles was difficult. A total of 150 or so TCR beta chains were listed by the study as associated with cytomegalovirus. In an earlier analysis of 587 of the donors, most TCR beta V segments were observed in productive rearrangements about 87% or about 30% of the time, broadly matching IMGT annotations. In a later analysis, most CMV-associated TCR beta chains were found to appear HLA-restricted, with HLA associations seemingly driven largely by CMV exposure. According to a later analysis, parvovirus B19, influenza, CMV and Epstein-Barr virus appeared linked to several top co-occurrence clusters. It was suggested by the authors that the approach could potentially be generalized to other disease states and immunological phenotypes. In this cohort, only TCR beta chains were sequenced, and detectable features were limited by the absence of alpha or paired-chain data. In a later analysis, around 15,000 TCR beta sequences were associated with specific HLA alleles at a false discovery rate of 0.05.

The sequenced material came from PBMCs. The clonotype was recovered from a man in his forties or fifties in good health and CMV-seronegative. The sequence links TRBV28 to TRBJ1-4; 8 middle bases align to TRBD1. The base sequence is TGTGCCAGCAGTCCACAGGGGGCTAATGAAAAACTGTTTTTT. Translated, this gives CASSPQGANEKLFF.